This T cell receptor beta chain is from a study of CD8 T cells in acute hepatitis C reinfection. Time point denoted: naive CD8 control sorted from an acute-time-point sample. The length of the CDR3 is 12 residues. CDR1 LNHNV and CDR2 YYDKDF come from the germline V gene (reference sequence). V was pared by 5 bases and J by 2 bases, with 6 bases between. The table came from immunoSEQ multiplex PCR; TCRdb's copy has only in-frame clones and leaves some out. The data hold about 38,000 clones, with approximately 85% observed a single time. Findings and caveats of the study: Acute resolver, follow-up resolver and acute chronic samples had similar high diversity. Chronically infected subjects had no follow-up NS3-1073 repertoires.

This clone has just a few counts. The antigen remains undetermined. The source material was naive CD8+ T cells from PBMCs. The clonotype comes from a woman younger than 30 who spontaneously cleared hepatitis C infection. The chain employs TRBV15 and TRBJ1-1; D call uncertain. CDR3 loop: CATSGRNTEAFF. In DNA, the CDR3 is TGTGCCACCAGCGGGAGAAACACTGAAGCTTTCTTT.